A single sample gave rise to the 29 T cell receptor beta chains below, sequenced in a study of shared clonotypes between healthy human individuals. Only in-frame clones appear in the TCRdb table, and some are missing; sequencing was by immunoSEQ multiplex PCR. The data show 2 million to 2.5 million clones, approximately 94% seen once. The sample comprised naive CD4+ T cells sorted from blood. Subset: CD45RA+ positively selected. The receptors derive from a man between 18 and 35 years old in good health.

The rearrangement joins TRBV5-6 to TRBJ2-6; D call uncertain. Between the trimmed V and J ends, which lost 4 bases and 2 bases, there was a span of 22 bases. The CDR3 contains 19 residues. CDR1 and CDR2 (germline): SGHDT, YYEEEE. The CDR3 DNA follows: TGTGCCAGCAGCAGGGTCGTGGGCCAGACACTGACTGGGGCCAACGTCCTGACTTTC. It specifies CASSRVVGQTLTGANVLTF.

This clone was detected a few times. In the same sample, other DNA sequences code for this CDR3. J is TRBJ2-5 and V is TRBV6-5, with 9 bases matching TRBD2. There are 16 residues in the CDR3. The V gene's germline CDR1 is MNHEY and CDR2 SVGAGI. The V gene end was trimmed by 2 bases and the J gene end by 1 base; junction bases not matched to a gene: 5. The CDR3 protein is CASSYGASGVQETQYF. CDR3 coding DNA: TGTGCCAGCAGTTACGGGGCTAGCGGGGTCCAAGAGACCCAGTACTTC.

A note on this clone: The identical CDR3 is also encoded by other nucleotide sequences in the sample. The rearrangement links TRBV18 to TRBJ1-5, with D possibly matching TRBD1 (5 bases). V lost 2 bases to trimming and J lost 0 bases, with 8 bases between them. CDR1 and CDR2 (germline): KGHSH, LQKENI. CDR3 length: 15 amino acids. The CDR3 reads CASSPGGYSNQPQHF. Written as DNA, the CDR3 is TGTGCCAGCTCACCAGGGGGGTATAGCAATCAGCCCCAGCATTTT.

The chain recombines TRBV28 with TRBJ2-6; either TRBD1 or TRBD2 may supply D (6 bases each). V was shortened by 6 bases and J by 2 bases, with 11 bases between the two germline ends. Germline V gives CDR1 MDHEN, CDR2 SYDVKM. This CDR3 comprises 15 residues. The CDR3 region is CASRKGGTGANVLTF. The CDR3 coding sequence is TGTGCCAGCAGAAAGGGGGGCACTGGGGCCAACGTCCTGACTTTC.

J is TRBJ2-3 and V is TRBV19; a possible D gene is TRBD2 (5 bases). V was cut by 5 bases and J by 0 bases, with 12 bases left in between. The CDR3 totals 15 residues. CDR1 is LNHDA and CDR2 is SQIVND in the germline V gene (reference sequence). CDR3 residues: CASSETRASTDTQYF. In nucleotides, the CDR3 is TGTGCCAGTAGTGAGACGAGGGCCAGCACAGATACGCAGTATTTT.

The V and J genes are TRBV6-5 and TRBJ1-5, with D uncertain. Germline-derived CDR1 and CDR2 are MNHEY and SVGAGI. Trimming took 4 bases from V and 0 from J, leaving 4 bases between them. This CDR3 spans 13 amino acids. CDR3 coding DNA: TGTGCCAGCAGTTTTAATAGCAATCAGCCCCAGCATTTT. This gives the protein CASSFNSNQPQHF.

The chain has TRBV6-6 and TRBJ1-2; possible D gene TRBD1, 5 bases. The V and J ends lost 0 bases and 3 bases respectively, with 11 bases between them. The CDR3 loop spans 15 amino acids. CDR1 is MNHNY, CDR2 SVGAGI, per germline (reference sequence). CDR3 in amino acids: CASSYSRAGYYGYTF. The CDR3 region has the DNA TGTGCCAGCAGTTACTCGAGGGCAGGGTACTATGGCTACACCTTC.

Points on this clone: The junction does not match germline at one end; this may be a read error. This same CDR3 is encoded by further DNA sequences in the sample. The V and J genes are TRBV7-7 and TRBJ2-3; 13 bases are shared with TRBD2. CDR3 length equals 15 residues. CDR1 and CDR2 from the germline V gene are SSHAT and FNYEAQ (reference sequence). CDR3 coding DNA: TGTGCTAGCAGCCCTGGACTAGCGGGAGCAGATACGCAGTATTTT. This encodes CASSPGLAGADTQYF.

Notes on this clone: One end of the junction varies from germline; a read error may be responsible. This chain uses TRBV18 with TRBJ1-1, with TRBD1 identical over 9 bases. This CDR3 contains 15 residues. Germline CDR1 KGHSH, CDR2 LQKENI. The CDR3 DNA follows: TGTGCCCGCTCGCCGAAGACAGGGGGAAGTACTGAAGCTTTCTTT. Its protein is CARSPKTGGSTEAFF.

This sequence joins TRBV28 and TRBJ2-5, with a weak D call TRBD2 (5 bases). Deletions cut 3 bases from V and 12 bases from J, with 20 bases between. The V gene's germline CDR1 is MDHEN and CDR2 SYDVKM. The CDR3 totals 14 residues. The CDR3 is CASSLIQSEVPEYF. As DNA, the CDR3 is TGTGCCAGCAGTTTGATACAGTCGGAGGTTCCCGAGTACTTC.

DNA of the CDR3: TGTGCCAGCAGCCGCGCGCCGGGACTAGAGACCCAGTACTTC. Encoded protein: CASSRAPGLETQYF. V usage is TRBV6-6 and J usage is TRBJ2-5; possible D gene TRBD2, 6 bases. Germline V lookup: CDR1 MNHNY, CDR2 SVGAGI (reference sequence). CDR3 length: 14 amino acids. Trimming removed 6 bases from V and 4 bases from J, with 15 bases in between.

This chain connects TRBV19 to TRBJ2-3, with D maybe TRBD2 (5 bases). CDR3 size: 13 residues. Trimming removed 5 bases from V and 2 bases from J, with 8 bases in between. CDR1 and CDR2 (germline): LNHDA, SQIVND (reference sequence). This CDR3 reads CASSRGATDTQYF. CDR3 coding DNA: TGTGCCAGTAGTCGGGGAGCCACAGATACGCAGTATTTT. The full variable domain, with the rest looked up from reference TRBV19 and TRBJ2-3, is DGGITQSPKYLFRKEGQNVTLSCEQNLNHDAMYWYRQDPGQGLRLIYYSQIVNDFQKGDIAEGYSVSREKKESFPLTVTSAQKNPTAFYLCASSRGATDTQYFGPGTRLTVL.

The chain joins TRBV10-3 to TRBJ2-5; 11 nucleotides agree with TRBD2. Losses at the gene ends were 11 bases for V and 4 bases for J; bases not matched to a gene: 3. CDR1 is ENHRY, CDR2 SYGVKD, per germline. This CDR3 comprises 12 residues. For the CDR3, the DNA is TGTGCCTCAGGACTAGCGGGAGAGACCCAGTACTTC. This gives the protein CASGLAGETQYF.

The chain joins TRBV5-1 to TRBJ2-7; the match to TRBD1 covers 8 bases. Trimming cost V 0 bases and J 4 bases; bases outside gene matches: 3. CDR3 length: 14 residues. Germline V gene lookup returns CDR1 SGHRS and CDR2 YFSETQ. The CDR3 region is CASSLARTGYEQYF. The CDR3 DNA follows: TGCGCCAGCAGCTTGGCCCGGACAGGGTACGAGCAGTACTTC.

This chain connects TRBV2 to TRBJ2-7; D gene uncertain. The CDR3 consists of 11 residues. The ends were cut back, 5 bases at V and 4 bases at J, with 6 bases in the middle. Germline assignment: CDR1 SNHLY and CDR2 FYNNEI. Written as DNA, the CDR3 is TGTGCCAGCAGTAACCGGTACGAGCAGTACTTC. Protein: CASSNRYEQYF. The variable domain in full, completed from reference TRBV2 and TRBJ2-7, reads EPEVTQTPSHQVTQMGQEVILRCVPISNHLYFYWYRQILGQKVEFLVSFYNNEISEKSEIFDDQFSVERPDGSNFTLKIRSTKLEDSAMYFCASSNRYEQYFGPGTRLTVT.

The rearrangement uses TRBV11-2 and TRBJ1-5; possibly TRBD1 for D (6 bases). The V end was cut by 0 bases, the J end by 6 bases, with 12 bases between. Germline lookup yields CDR1 SGHAT and CDR2 FQNNGV. CDR3 size: 15 residues. The CDR3 DNA reads TGTGCCAGCAGCTTAGATGGAGGGGGGCTTCAGCCCCAGCATTTT. Translated, it gives CASSLDGGGLQPQHF.

This clone was found once. The V and J genes are TRBV25-1 and TRBJ1-2, with D uncertain. The CDR3 is 14 residues long. V was pared by 2 bases and J by 5 bases, with 12 bases between. The germline V gene encodes CDR1 MGHDK and CDR2 SYGVNS. CDR3 in amino acids: CASSETKGTYGYTF. As DNA, the CDR3 is TGTGCCAGCAGTGAAACTAAGGGTACTTATGGCTACACCTTC.

With respect to this clone: Mismatch with germline at one junction end may stem from a read error. This chain joins TRBV30 and TRBJ1-4; the D is unclear. The CDR3 has 11 amino acids. In germline, CDR1 is GTSNPN, CDR2 SVGIG (reference sequence). The CDR3 here is CAWGVFEKLFF. In DNA form, the CDR3 reads TGTGCCTGGGGTGTTTTTGAAAAACTGTTTTTT.

Turning to this clone: This same CDR3 is encoded by further DNA sequences in the sample. This chain joins TRBV5-4 and TRBJ1-6; perhaps TRBD1 as D (5 bases). Germline values: CDR1 SGHNT, CDR2 YYREEE (reference sequence). The V end lost 0 bases, the J end lost 4 bases, and 8 bases lay between the germline ends. The length of the CDR3 is 15 residues. CDR3 sequence: CASSLGTSYNSPLHF. Written as DNA, the CDR3 is TGTGCCAGCAGCTTGGGGACAAGTTATAATTCACCCCTCCACTTT.

The chain carries TRBV19 and TRBJ1-4; TRBD1 might be the D (5 bases). The germline gives CDR1 LNHDA, CDR2 SQIVND (reference sequence). The length of the CDR3 is 14 residues. Between the trimmed V and J ends, which lost 9 bases and 6 bases, there was a span of 17 bases. CDR3 amino acids: CASRNRRMDEKLFF. The CDR3 DNA sequence: TGTGCCAGCCGGAACAGGCGGATGGATGAAAAACTGTTTTTT.

This clone was observed once. The V gene is TRBV11-3, the J gene TRBJ2-7; D may correspond to TRBD1 or TRBD2 (5 bases each). This CDR3 region has 15 residues. V was shortened by 5 bases and J by 9 bases, with 23 bases between the two germline ends. Germline CDR1 and CDR2: SGHNT and YENEEA. CDR3 amino acids: CASSRGPFGQSVQYF. The CDR3 DNA follows: TGTGCCAGCAGCAGAGGGCCTTTCGGACAATCGGTGCAGTACTTC.

The genes are TRBV5-1 and TRBJ2-1, with 16 positions matching TRBD2. J was trimmed by 2 bases and V by 5 bases; bases with no gene match: 4. The CDR3 extends over 17 amino acids. The germline gives CDR1 SGHRS, CDR2 YFSETQ. CDR3 nucleotides: TGCGCCAGCAGTCCCGGGACTAGCGGGGGGGCCTACAATGAGCAGTTCTTC. It specifies CASSPGTSGGAYNEQFF. Based on the CDR3 plus reference TRBV5-1 and TRBJ2-1, the full variable domain is KAGVTQTPRYLIKTRGQQVTLSCSPISGHRSVSWYQQTPGQGLQFLFEYFSETQRNKGNFPGRFSGRQFSNSRSEMNVSTLELGDSALYLCASSPGTSGGAYNEQFFGPGTRLTVL.

This chain uses TRBV18 with TRBJ1-1; D not certain. Trimming removed 6 bases from V and 7 bases from J, with 12 bases in between. The CDR3 runs 12 residues. Germline V gene lookup returns CDR1 KGHSH and CDR2 LQKENI. CDR3 region: CASSSDPFEAFF. DNA for the CDR3: TGTGCCAGCTCGTCCGATCCATTTGAAGCTTTCTTT.

The chain uses TRBV30 and TRBJ2-7; 10 bases map to TRBD1. Germline CDR1 and CDR2: GTSNPN and SVGIG (reference sequence). This CDR3 comprises 13 residues. The V and J ends lost 7 bases and 1 base, in that order; junction bases with no gene match: 4. The CDR3 DNA reads as TGTGCCTCGGACAGGGGGAATTCCTACGAGCAGTACTTC. It yields the protein CASDRGNSYEQYF.

V is TRBV19 and J is TRBJ2-2, with TRBD1 matching 7 bases. V was clipped by 6 bases and J by 5 bases; unmatched bases: 9. The CDR3 extends over 15 amino acids. In germline, CDR1 is LNHDA, CDR2 SQIVND (reference sequence). CDR3 in amino acids: CASSSDKTGTGELFF. CDR3 nucleotides: TGTGCCAGTAGCAGCGACAAGACAGGGACCGGGGAGCTGTTTTTT.

As regards this clone: Different DNA sequences within this sample yield the same CDR3. The chain links TRBV7-9 to TRBJ2-5; D not resolved. CDR1 is SEHNR and CDR2 is FQNEAQ in the germline V gene (reference sequence). This CDR3 is 10 amino acids long. Between the trimmed V and J ends, which lost 8 bases and 5 bases, there was a span of 6 bases. The CDR3: CASGGETQYF. The CDR3 DNA follows: TGTGCCAGCGGTGGGGAGACCCAGTACTTC.

About this clone itself: Other DNA variants within this sample encode the same CDR3. The chain is built from TRBV5-1 and TRBJ2-6; no firm D call. The V and J ends lost 7 bases and 4 bases respectively, with 12 bases between them. The CDR3 totals 14 residues. In germline, CDR1 is SGHRS, CDR2 YFSETQ. The chain's CDR3 is CASGGNSGANVLTF. The CDR3 nucleotides read TGCGCCAGCGGCGGAAATTCCGGGGCCAACGTCCTGACTTTC.

The rearrangement joins TRBV28 to TRBJ2-7; D might be TRBD1 or TRBD2, each matching 5 bases. The CDR3 runs 16 residues. Germline V gene sequence: CDR1 MDHEN, CDR2 SYDVKM. The V gene lost 8 bases and the J gene lost 2 bases, with 22 bases spanning the gap. The CDR3 reads CASYLGGGSPPYEQYF. CDR3 DNA: TGTGCCAGCTATTTAGGTGGGGGTTCACCCCCCTACGAGCAGTACTTC.

The chain joins TRBV10-3 to TRBJ1-6; D is uncertain. V shed 2 bases and J shed 5 bases, with 4 bases lying between them. The CDR3 totals 13 residues. Germline V gives CDR1 ENHRY, CDR2 SYGVKD. Here the CDR3 DNA reads TGTGCCATCAGTGAGGTCAATAATTCACCCCTCCACTTT. It specifies CAISEVNNSPLHF.